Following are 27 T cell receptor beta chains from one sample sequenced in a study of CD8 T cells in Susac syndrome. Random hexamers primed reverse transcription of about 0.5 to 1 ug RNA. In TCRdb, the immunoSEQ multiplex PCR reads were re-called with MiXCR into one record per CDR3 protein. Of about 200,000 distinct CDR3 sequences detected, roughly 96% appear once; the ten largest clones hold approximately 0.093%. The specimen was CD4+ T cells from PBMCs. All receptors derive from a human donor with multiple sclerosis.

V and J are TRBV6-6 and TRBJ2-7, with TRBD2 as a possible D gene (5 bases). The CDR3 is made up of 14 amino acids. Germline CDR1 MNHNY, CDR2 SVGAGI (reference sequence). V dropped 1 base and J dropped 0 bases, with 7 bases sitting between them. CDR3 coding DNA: TGTGCCAGCAGTTACTACGGGGACTCCTACGAGCAGTACTTC. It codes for CASSYYGDSYEQYF.

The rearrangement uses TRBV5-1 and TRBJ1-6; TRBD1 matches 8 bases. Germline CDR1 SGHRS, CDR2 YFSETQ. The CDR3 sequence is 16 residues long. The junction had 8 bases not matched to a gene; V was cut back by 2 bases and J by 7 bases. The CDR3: CASSLLPGQENSPLHF. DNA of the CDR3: TGCGCCAGCAGCTTACTACCGGGACAGGAAAATTCACCCCTCCACTTT. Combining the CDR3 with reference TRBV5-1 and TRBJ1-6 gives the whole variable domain KAGVTQTPRYLIKTRGQQVTLSCSPISGHRSVSWYQQTPGQGLQFLFEYFSETQRNKGNFPGRFSGRQFSNSRSEMNVSTLELGDSALYLCASSLLPGQENSPLHFGNGTRLTVT.

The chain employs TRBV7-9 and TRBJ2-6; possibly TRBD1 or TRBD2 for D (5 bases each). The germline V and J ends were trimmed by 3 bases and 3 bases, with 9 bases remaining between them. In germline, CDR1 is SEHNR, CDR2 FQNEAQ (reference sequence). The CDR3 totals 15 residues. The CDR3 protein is CASSLRGNGANVLTF. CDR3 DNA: TGTGCCAGCAGCTTGAGGGGAAATGGGGCCAACGTCCTGACTTTC.

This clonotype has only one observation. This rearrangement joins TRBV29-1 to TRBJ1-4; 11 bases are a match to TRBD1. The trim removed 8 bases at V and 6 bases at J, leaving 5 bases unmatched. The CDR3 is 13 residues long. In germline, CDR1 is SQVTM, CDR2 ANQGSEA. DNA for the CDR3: TGCAGCTTCCGGACAGGGGGCTATGAAAAACTGTTTTTT. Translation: CSFRTGGYEKLFF. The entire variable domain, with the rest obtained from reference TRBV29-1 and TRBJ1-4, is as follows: SAVISQKPSRDICQRGTSLTIQCQVDSQVTMMFWYRQQPGQSLTLIATANQGSEATYESGFVIDKFPISRPNLTFSTLTVSNMSPEDSSIYLCSFRTGGYEKLFFGSGTQLSVL.

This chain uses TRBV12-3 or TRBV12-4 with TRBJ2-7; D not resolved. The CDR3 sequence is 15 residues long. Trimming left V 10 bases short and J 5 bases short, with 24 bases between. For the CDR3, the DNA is TGTGCCACCGCTCCCCAGGCTCGCCGAACCGACGAGCAGTACTTC. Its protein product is CATAPQARRTDEQYF.

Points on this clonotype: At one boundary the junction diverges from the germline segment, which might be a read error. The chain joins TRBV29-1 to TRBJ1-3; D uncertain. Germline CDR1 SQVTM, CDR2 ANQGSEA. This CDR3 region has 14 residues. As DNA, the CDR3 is TGCAGCGTCGAAGATACAACGTCTGGAAACACCATATATTTT. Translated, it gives CSVEDTTSGNTIYF.

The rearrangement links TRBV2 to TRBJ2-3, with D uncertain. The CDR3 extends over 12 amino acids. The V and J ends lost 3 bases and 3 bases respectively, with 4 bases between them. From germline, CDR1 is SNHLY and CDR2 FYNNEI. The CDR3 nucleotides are TGTGCCAGCAGTGACGGGACAGATACGCAGTATTTT. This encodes CASSDGTDTQYF.

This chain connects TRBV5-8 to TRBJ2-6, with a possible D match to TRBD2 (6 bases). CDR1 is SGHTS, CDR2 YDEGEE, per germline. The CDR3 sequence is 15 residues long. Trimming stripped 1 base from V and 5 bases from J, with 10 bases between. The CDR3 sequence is CASSLWRDRANVLTF. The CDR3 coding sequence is TGTGCCAGCAGCTTGTGGCGGGACCGGGCCAACGTCCTGACTTTC.

The chain's CDR3 is CASSSGTRAEQFF. As DNA, the CDR3 is TGTGCCAGCAGCTCCGGGACCCGCGCTGAGCAGTTCTTC. The chain joins TRBV7-3 to TRBJ2-1; either TRBD1 or TRBD2 may supply D (5 bases each). V was shortened by 4 bases and J by 9 bases, with 13 bases between the two germline ends. Germline V gene sequence: CDR1 SGHTA, CDR2 FQGTGA. CDR3 length equals 13 residues.

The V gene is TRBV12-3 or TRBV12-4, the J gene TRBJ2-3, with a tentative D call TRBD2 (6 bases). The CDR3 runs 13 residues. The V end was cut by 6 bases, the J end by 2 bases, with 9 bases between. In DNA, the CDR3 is TGTGCCAGCAGCCAGCGGGTCACAGATACGCAGTATTTT. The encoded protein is CASSQRVTDTQYF.

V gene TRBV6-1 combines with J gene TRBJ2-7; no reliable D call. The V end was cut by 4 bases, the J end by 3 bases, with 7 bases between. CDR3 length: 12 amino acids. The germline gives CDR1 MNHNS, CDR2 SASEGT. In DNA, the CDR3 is TGTGCCAGCAGTGTGCAGGACTACGAGCAGTACTTC. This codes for CASSVQDYEQYF.

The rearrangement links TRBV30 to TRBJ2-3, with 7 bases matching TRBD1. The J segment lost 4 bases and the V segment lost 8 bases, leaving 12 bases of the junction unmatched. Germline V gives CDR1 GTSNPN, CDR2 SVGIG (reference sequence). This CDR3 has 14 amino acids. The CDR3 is CALIYPQGADTQYF. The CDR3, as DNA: TGTGCCCTGATATACCCCCAGGGGGCAGATACGCAGTATTTT.

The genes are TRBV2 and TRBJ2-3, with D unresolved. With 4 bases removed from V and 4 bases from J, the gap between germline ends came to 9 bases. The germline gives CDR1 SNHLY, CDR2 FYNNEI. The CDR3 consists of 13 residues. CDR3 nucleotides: TGTGCCAGCAGTGGGGGTATTTCAGATACGCAGTATTTT. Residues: CASSGGISDTQYF.

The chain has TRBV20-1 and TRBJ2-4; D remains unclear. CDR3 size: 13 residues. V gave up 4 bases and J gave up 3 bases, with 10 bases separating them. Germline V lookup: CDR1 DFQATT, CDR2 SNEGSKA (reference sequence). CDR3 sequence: CSATPRHKNIQYF. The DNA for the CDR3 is TGCAGTGCTACTCCGAGGCACAAAAACATTCAGTACTTC.

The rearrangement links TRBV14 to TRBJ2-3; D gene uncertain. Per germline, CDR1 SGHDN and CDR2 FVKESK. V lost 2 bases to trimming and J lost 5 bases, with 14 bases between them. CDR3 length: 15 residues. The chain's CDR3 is CASSQPIPPRDTQYF. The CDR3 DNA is TGTGCCAGCAGCCAACCTATCCCACCGAGAGATACGCAGTATTTT.

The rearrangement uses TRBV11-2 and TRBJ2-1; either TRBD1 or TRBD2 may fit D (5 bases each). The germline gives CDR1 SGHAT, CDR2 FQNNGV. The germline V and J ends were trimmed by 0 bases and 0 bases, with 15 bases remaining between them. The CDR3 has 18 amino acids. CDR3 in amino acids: CASSLDSGRAGSYNEQFF. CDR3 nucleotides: TGTGCCAGCAGCTTAGATTCAGGGCGGGCGGGCTCCTACAATGAGCAGTTCTTC.

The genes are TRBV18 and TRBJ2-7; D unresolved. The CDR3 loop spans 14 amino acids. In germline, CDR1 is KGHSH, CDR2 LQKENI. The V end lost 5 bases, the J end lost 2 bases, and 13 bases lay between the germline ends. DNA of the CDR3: TGTGCCAGCTCAGGAGTGGGCAGGCCCTACGAGCAGTACTTC. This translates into CASSGVGRPYEQYF.

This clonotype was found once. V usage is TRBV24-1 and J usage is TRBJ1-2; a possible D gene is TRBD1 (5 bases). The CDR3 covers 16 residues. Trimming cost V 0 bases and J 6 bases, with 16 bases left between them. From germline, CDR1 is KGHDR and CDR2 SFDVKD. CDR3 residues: CATSDLHHPGRDGYTF. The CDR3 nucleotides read TGTGCCACCAGTGATTTGCATCACCCGGGGCGTGATGGCTACACCTTC.

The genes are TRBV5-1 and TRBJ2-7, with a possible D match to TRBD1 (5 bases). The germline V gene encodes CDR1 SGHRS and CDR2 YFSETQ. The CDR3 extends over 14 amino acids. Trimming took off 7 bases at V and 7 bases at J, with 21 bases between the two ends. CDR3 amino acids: CASSRDSDVREQYF. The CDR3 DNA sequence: TGCGCCAGCTCCAGGGATTCCGATGTCAGGGAGCAGTACTTC.

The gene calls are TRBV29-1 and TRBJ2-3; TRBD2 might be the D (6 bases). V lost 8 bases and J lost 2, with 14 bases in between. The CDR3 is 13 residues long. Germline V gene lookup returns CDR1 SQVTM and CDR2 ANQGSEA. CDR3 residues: CSPQGLATDTQYF. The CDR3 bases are TGCAGCCCTCAGGGACTCGCCACAGATACGCAGTATTTT.

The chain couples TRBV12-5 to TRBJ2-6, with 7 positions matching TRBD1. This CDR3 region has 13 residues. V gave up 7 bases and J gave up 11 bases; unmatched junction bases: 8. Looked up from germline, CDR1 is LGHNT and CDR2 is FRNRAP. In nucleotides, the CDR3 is TGTGCTAGTGTCCCCGACAGGGTACACGTCCTGACTTTC. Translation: CASVPDRVHVLTF. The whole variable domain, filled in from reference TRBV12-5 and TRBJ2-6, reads DARVTQTPRHKVTEMGQEVTMRCQPILGHNTVFWYRQTMMQGLELLAYFRNRAPLDDSGMPKDRFSAEMPDATLATLKIQPSEPRDSAVYFCASVPDRVHVLTFGAGSRLTVL.

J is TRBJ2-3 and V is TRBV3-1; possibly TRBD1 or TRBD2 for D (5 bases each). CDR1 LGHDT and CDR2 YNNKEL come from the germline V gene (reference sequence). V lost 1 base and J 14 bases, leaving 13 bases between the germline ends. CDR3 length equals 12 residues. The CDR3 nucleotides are TGTGCCAGCAGCCAAGGAGGACGGGGCGGGTATTTT. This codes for CASSQGGRGGYF.

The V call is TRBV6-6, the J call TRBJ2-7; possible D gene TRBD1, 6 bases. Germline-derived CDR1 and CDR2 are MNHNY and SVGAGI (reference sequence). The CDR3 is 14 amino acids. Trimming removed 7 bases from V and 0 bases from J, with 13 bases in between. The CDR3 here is CASNLGGSSYEQYF. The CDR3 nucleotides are TGTGCCAGCAATCTAGGGGGAAGCTCCTACGAGCAGTACTTC.

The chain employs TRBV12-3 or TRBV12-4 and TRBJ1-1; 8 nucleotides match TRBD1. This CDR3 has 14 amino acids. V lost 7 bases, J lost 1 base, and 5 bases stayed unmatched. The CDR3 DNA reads TGTGCCAGCACACGACAGGGGACGAACACTGAAGCTTTCTTT. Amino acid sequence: CASTRQGTNTEAFF.

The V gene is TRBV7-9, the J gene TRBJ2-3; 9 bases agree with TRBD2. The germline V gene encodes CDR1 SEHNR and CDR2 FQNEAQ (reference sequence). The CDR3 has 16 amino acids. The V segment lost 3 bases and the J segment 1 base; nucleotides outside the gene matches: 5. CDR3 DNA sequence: TGTGCCAGCAGCTTTTCCCAGCGGGGGGGCACAGATACGCAGTATTTT. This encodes CASSFSQRGGTDTQYF.

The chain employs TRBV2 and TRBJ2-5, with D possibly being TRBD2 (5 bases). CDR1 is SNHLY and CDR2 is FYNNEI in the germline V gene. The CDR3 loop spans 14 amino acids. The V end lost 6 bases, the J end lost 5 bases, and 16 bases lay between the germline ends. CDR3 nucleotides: TGTGCCAGCAGCCCCTCGGGGAGTCGGGAGACCCAGTACTTC. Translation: CASSPSGSRETQYF.

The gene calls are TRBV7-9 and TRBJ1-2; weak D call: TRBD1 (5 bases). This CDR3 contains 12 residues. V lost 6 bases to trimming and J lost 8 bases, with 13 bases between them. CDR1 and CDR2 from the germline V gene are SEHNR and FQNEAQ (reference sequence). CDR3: CASSPEGIGYTF. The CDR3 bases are TGTGCCAGCAGTCCCGAGGGGATAGGCTACACCTTC.